This entry lists 24 T cell receptor beta chains sequenced from one sample in a study of blood T cell repertoires in COVID-19. Assay used: immunoSEQ multiplex PCR; TCRdb lists only in-frame clones, some missing. Of about 170,000 clones detected, approximately 91% appear once; the ten largest clones hold roughly 5%. The sequencing input was peripheral blood. The origin of the receptors is a man between 18 and 35 years old with COVID-19, enrolled during active disease.

This chain connects TRBV30 to TRBJ1-5, with TRBD1 identical over 7 bases. Germline-derived CDR1 and CDR2 are GTSNPN and SVGIG (reference sequence). The V gene end was trimmed by 3 bases and the J gene end by 3 bases; junction bases not matched to a gene: 2. The length of the CDR3 is 13 residues. CDR3 sequence reads: CAWSEGANQPQHF. DNA of the CDR3: TGTGCCTGGAGCGAGGGGGCCAATCAGCCCCAGCATTTT.

The genes are TRBV9 and TRBJ1-2, with 7 positions matching TRBD1. Trimming at V came to 0 bases and at J to 5 bases, leaving 7 bases not matched to a gene. Germline CDR1 and CDR2: SGDLS and YYNGEE. The CDR3 covers 15 residues. For the CDR3, the DNA is TGTGCCAGCAGCGTAGCGACAGGGATTGGGTATGGCTACACCTTC. Its protein product is CASSVATGIGYGYTF. Full variable domain (outside the CDR3, taken from reference TRBV9 and TRBJ1-2): DSGVTQTPKHLITATGQRVTLRCSPRSGDLSVYWYQQSLDQGLQFLIQYYNGEERAKGNILERFSAQQFPDLHSELNLSSLELGDSALYFCASSVATGIGYGYTFGSGTRLTVV.

V and J are TRBV4-1 and TRBJ2-1, with TRBD2 matching 8 bases. This CDR3 is built from 15 residues. Germline V CDR1 and CDR2: MGHRA, YSYEKL. V gave up 3 bases and J gave up 0 bases; unmatched junction bases: 1. The CDR3 nucleotides are TGCGCCAGCAGCCAGAGCGGGAGCTCCTACAATGAGCAGTTCTTC. Translating gives CASSQSGSSYNEQFF.

The chain uses TRBV6-6 and TRBJ2-2, with D possibly being TRBD2 (5 bases). Germline V gene data show CDR1 as MNHNY and CDR2 as SVGAGI (reference sequence). V dropped 7 bases and J dropped 0 bases, with 12 bases sitting between them. CDR3 length equals 15 residues. The CDR3 loop is CASIPRDSNTGELFF. The CDR3 DNA reads as TGTGCCAGCATCCCGAGGGATTCGAACACCGGGGAGCTGTTTTTT.

This clone has only a few counts. The J gene is TRBJ1-3, the V gene TRBV6-4; D gene uncertain. The CDR3 contains 14 residues. Trimming left V 6 bases short and J 0 bases short, with 9 bases between. Germline loops: CDR1 MRHNA, CDR2 SNTAGT. CDR3 nucleotide sequence: TGTGCCAGCAGCCTCACATACTCTGGAAACACCATATATTTT. Its protein is CASSLTYSGNTIYF.

This clone was counted only a few times. The chain combines TRBV18 with TRBJ2-1; unclear D gene. The V gene lost 3 bases and the J gene lost 2 bases, with 14 bases spanning the gap. Germline values: CDR1 KGHSH, CDR2 LQKENI. This CDR3 is built from 16 residues. The CDR3 DNA is TGTGCCAGCTCACCCCCCGCCCAGGCCCCCTACAATGAGCAGTTCTTC. It codes for CASSPPAQAPYNEQFF.

The sample holds a few counts of this clone. The chain carries TRBV13 and TRBJ1-2; 11 nucleotides line up with TRBD1. The CDR3 has 15 amino acids. The V gene end was trimmed by 5 bases and the J gene end by 5 bases; junction bases not matched to a gene: 7. Germline assignment: CDR1 PRHDT and CDR2 FYEKMQ (reference sequence). CDR3 nucleotide sequence: TGTGCCAGCAGCGCCCGGGGGGACAGGGGGTATGGCTACACCTTC. Translating gives CASSARGDRGYGYTF. The entire variable domain, with the rest obtained from reference TRBV13 and TRBJ1-2, is as follows: AAGVIQSPRHLIKEKRETATLKCYPIPRHDTVYWYQQGPGQDPQFLISFYEKMQSDKGSIPDRFSAQQFSDYHSELNMSSLELGDSALYFCASSARGDRGYGYTFGSGTRLTVV.

The genes are TRBV24-1 and TRBJ1-4; 8 bases line up with TRBD1. Germline lookup yields CDR1 KGHDR and CDR2 SFDVKD. The CDR3 consists of 15 residues. The ends lost 3 bases at V and 7 bases at J; junction bases unmatched: 6. The CDR3 nucleotides are TGTGCCACCAGTGATCCCGGGACAGGCTCTGAAAAACTGTTTTTT. It encodes CATSDPGTGSEKLFF.

The CDR3 nucleotides read TGTGCCATCAGTGAGTCGAGCCAGAACACTGAAGCTTTCTTT. Translated, it gives CAISESSQNTEAFF. V usage is TRBV10-3 and J usage is TRBJ1-1; unclear D gene. V lost 0 bases and J 1 base, leaving 6 bases between the germline ends. There are 14 residues in the CDR3. CDR1 and CDR2 (germline): ENHRY, SYGVKD.

V is TRBV12-5 and J is TRBJ2-1; 10 bases map to TRBD2. The trim removed 0 bases at V and 2 bases at J, leaving 10 bases unmatched. This CDR3 has 19 residues. The germline CDR1 and CDR2 sequences are LGHNT and FRNRAP. The CDR3 DNA is TGTGCTAGTGGTTTGGTGAGAGTGACTAGCGGGTGGGCCTACAATGAGCAGTTCTTC. Protein: CASGLVRVTSGWAYNEQFF.

V and J are TRBV14 and TRBJ2-1; D call uncertain. The germline V and J ends were trimmed by 5 bases and 9 bases, with 20 bases remaining between them. The CDR3 has 15 residues. Per the germline V gene, CDR1 is SGHDN and CDR2 is FVKESK. The CDR3 DNA follows: TGTGCCAGCAGCAAAAGACACTGGCGATCTTTTGAGCAGTTCTTC. It codes for CASSKRHWRSFEQFF.

This chain uses TRBV6-2 or TRBV6-3 with TRBJ2-1; 8 bases are shared with TRBD2. The CDR3 totals 17 residues. Germline V gene lookup returns CDR1 MNHEY and CDR2 SVGEGT. With 5 bases clipped from V and 5 bases from J, the junction kept 14 bases outside the gene matches. DNA of the CDR3: TGTGCCAGCAGTCCAACCCGGTTGACTAGCGATGACAATGAGCAGTTCTTC. Encoded protein: CASSPTRLTSDDNEQFF.

V gene TRBV28 combines with J gene TRBJ2-2; a possible D gene is TRBD2 (7 bases). Germline loops: CDR1 MDHEN, CDR2 SYDVKM. This CDR3 has 14 residues. The DNA for the CDR3 is TGTGCGGGGGGCGGGGGCCCGAACACCGGGGAGCTGTTTTTT. It yields the protein CAGGGGPNTGELFF.

This sequence joins TRBV6-2 or TRBV6-3 and TRBJ2-7; D is perhaps TRBD2 (5 bases). The CDR3 totals 15 residues. Deletions cut 2 bases from V and 0 bases from J, with 11 bases between. Germline V gene lookup returns CDR1 MNHEY and CDR2 SVGEGT. The CDR3 DNA sequence: TGTGCCAGCAGTTACGGGCGGGCCTTCTCCTACGAGCAGTACTTC. Protein product: CASSYGRAFSYEQYF.

This chain joins TRBV20-1 and TRBJ1-1; 9 bases are shared with TRBD1. Trimming cost V 5 bases and J 8 bases; bases outside gene matches: 3. The CDR3 consists of 11 residues. Germline CDR1 reads DFQATT; CDR2 reads SNEGSKA (reference sequence). The CDR3 DNA reads TGCAGTGCTCCTACAGGGGGCGAAGCTTTCTTT. It is translated as CSAPTGGEAFF.

The genes are TRBV24-1 and TRBJ2-1; 15 bases are a match to TRBD2. The CDR3 is 16 residues long. The V and J ends lost 10 bases and 9 bases, in that order; junction bases with no gene match: 12. In germline, CDR1 is KGHDR, CDR2 SFDVKD. Written as DNA, the CDR3 is TGTGCCACAAGAGGACTAGCGGGAGGGCCTTCGGGTGAGCAGTTCTTC. Translation: CATRGLAGGPSGEQFF.

V usage is TRBV3-1 (or the pseudogene TRBV3-2) and J usage is TRBJ1-6, with unresolved D. The V and J ends lost 0 bases and 5 bases respectively, with 8 bases between them. Germline-derived CDR1 and CDR2 are LGHDT and YNNKEL (reference sequence). This CDR3 is 15 amino acids long. The chain's CDR3 is CASSQDRQDNSPLHF. CDR3 in DNA: TGTGCCAGCAGCCAAGATCGTCAGGATAATTCACCCCTCCACTTT.

The chain employs TRBV24-1 and TRBJ2-1, with 9 nucleotides matching TRBD2. From germline, CDR1 is KGHDR and CDR2 SFDVKD. The trim removed 4 bases at V and 10 bases at J, leaving 13 bases unmatched. The CDR3 contains 16 residues. The chain's CDR3 is CATSDPWGLALDEQFF. For the CDR3, the DNA is TGTGCCACCAGTGACCCCTGGGGACTAGCATTAGACGAGCAGTTCTTC.

On this clone itself: Mismatch with germline at one junction end may stem from a read error. The rearrangement links TRBV13 to TRBJ1-2; possible D gene TRBD1, 6 bases. Germline CDR1 is PRHDT and CDR2 is FYEKMQ (reference sequence). The CDR3 loop spans 14 amino acids. The CDR3 loop reads CASSLYREGYDYTF. DNA of the CDR3: TGTGCCAGCAGCTTATACAGGGAAGGCTATGACTACACCTTC.

The chain is built from TRBV5-1 and TRBJ1-6; 10 nucleotides agree with TRBD1. Germline lookup yields CDR1 SGHRS and CDR2 YFSETQ. The trim removed 2 bases at V and 7 bases at J, leaving 3 bases unmatched. This CDR3 contains 15 residues. The CDR3 here is CASSFQTGGNSPLHF. DNA of the CDR3: TGCGCCAGCAGCTTTCAGACAGGGGGCAATTCACCCCTCCACTTT.

This clone was seen once. V usage is TRBV27 and J usage is TRBJ2-5, with TRBD2 matching over 9 bases. Trimming cost V 7 bases and J 5 bases; bases outside gene matches: 11. There are 15 residues in the CDR3. Germline CDR1 and CDR2: MNHEY and SMNVEV (reference sequence). The CDR3 region is CASTRLADFSETQYF. CDR3 DNA sequence: TGTGCCAGCACCCGACTAGCGGATTTTTCGGAGACCCAGTACTTC.

The gene calls are TRBV3-1 (or the pseudogene TRBV3-2) and TRBJ2-7; D perhaps matches TRBD2 (6 bases). V lost 0 bases to trimming and J lost 2 bases, with 8 bases between them. The CDR3 sequence is 14 residues long. Germline V gives CDR1 LGHDT, CDR2 YNNKEL (reference sequence). CDR3 DNA sequence: TGTGCCAGCAGCCAAGATCCGGGGGCCTACGAGCAGTACTTC. This encodes CASSQDPGAYEQYF.

This chain links TRBV6-1 with TRBJ1-5, with unresolved D. V gave up 2 bases and J gave up 5 bases, with 13 bases separating them. The V gene's germline CDR1 is MNHNS and CDR2 SASEGT. This CDR3 region has 15 residues. CDR3 in amino acids: CASSEPDGKDQPQHF. CDR3 bases: TGTGCCAGCAGTGAACCTGACGGGAAAGATCAGCCCCAGCATTTT.

This sequence joins TRBV6-5 and TRBJ2-1, with a tentative D call TRBD2 (5 bases). Germline CDR1 MNHEY, CDR2 SVGAGI. This CDR3 region has 15 residues. V was clipped by 0 bases and J by 6 bases, with 12 bases between them. CDR3 region: CASSYSPGIINEQFF. CDR3 sequence (DNA): TGTGCCAGCAGTTACTCCCCCGGGATTATCAATGAGCAGTTCTTC.